The rows below give T cell receptor beta chains drawn from one sample of a study of PD-L1 blockade in urothelial cancer. The method was immunoSEQ multiplex PCR; TCRdb's version includes in-frame clones alone and lacks a portion of them. Among some 52,000 clones listed, around 82% were seen once. The starting material was PBMCs, obtained around atezolizumab (anti-PD-L1) treatment. The receptor source for this set is a man aged 35-49 years with urothelial cancer. Both conserved end residues are part of each CDR3. A D gene is named only where the DNA matches it firmly. Clone size is shown for a subset of rows, as once, few, many or a class of expanded clone.

size: NA
J: TRBJ2-1
V: TRBV30
length: 15
D: NA
CDR3: CAWSITSSSYNEQFF
DNA: TGTGCCTGGAGCATAACTAGCTCCTCCTACAATGAGCAGTTCTTC

size: NA
J: TRBJ2-7
V: TRBV28
length: 19
D: TRBD2
CDR3: CASSRLTGAASGRGYEQYF
DNA: TGTGCCAGCAGTCGACTCACGGGGGCCGCTAGCGGGAGAGGCTACGAGCAGTACTTC

size: NA
J: TRBJ2-3
V: TRBV30
length: 17
D: TRBD2
CDR3: CAWSEAGRGLGTDTQYF
DNA: TGTGCCTGGAGTGAAGCGGGGAGGGGTCTAGGGACAGATACGCAGTATTTT

size: NA
J: TRBJ2-2
V: TRBV13
length: 16
D: TRBD2
CDR3: CASSLWASGSSGELFF
DNA: TGTGCCAGCAGCTTATGGGCTAGCGGGAGTTCCGGGGAGCTGTTTTTT

size: NA
J: TRBJ2-7
V: TRBV11-2
length: 16
D: NA
CDR3: CASSLGAPTYSYEQYF
DNA: TGTGCCAGCAGCCTCGGCGCCCCGACGTACAGCTACGAGCAGTACTTC

size: NA
J: TRBJ1-4
V: TRBV5-8
length: 13
D: NA
CDR3: CASSYGVGEKLFF
DNA: TGTGCCAGCAGCTACGGGGTGGGCGAAAAACTGTTTTTT

size: NA
J: TRBJ2-3
V: TRBV5-5
length: 17
D: NA
CDR3: CASRVQGGETSTDTQYF
DNA: TGTGCCAGCAGGGTACAGGGTGGGGAGACTAGCACAGATACGCAGTATTTT

size: NA
J: TRBJ1-2
V: TRBV25-1
length: 17
D: NA
CDR3: CASSPAAGSLANYGYTF
DNA: TGTGCCAGCAGTCCGGCGGCGGGATCTTTAGCTAACTATGGCTACACCTTC

size: NA
J: TRBJ1-5
V: TRBV15
length: 12
D: NA
CDR3: CATRAGDQPQHF
DNA: TGTGCCACCAGGGCAGGGGATCAGCCCCAGCATTTT

size: NA
J: TRBJ1-5
V: TRBV28
length: 17
D: NA
CDR3: CASSLFSGDFSNQPQHF
DNA: TGTGCCAGCAGTTTGTTCTCAGGGGATTTTAGCAATCAGCCCCAGCATTTT

size: NA
J: TRBJ2-3
V: TRBV30
length: 14
D: TRBD2
CDR3: CACELAGETDTQYF
DNA: TGTGCCTGCGAACTAGCGGGAGAGACAGATACGCAGTATTTT

size: NA
J: TRBJ2-1
V: TRBV30
length: 12
D: NA
CDR3: CAWSFRNGEQFF
DNA: TGTGCCTGGAGTTTCAGGAATGGTGAGCAGTTCTTC

size: once
J: TRBJ2-1
V: TRBV12-5
length: 15
D: TRBD2
CDR3: CASAQAGTSYNEQFF
DNA: TGTGCTAGTGCCCAGGCGGGGACTAGCTACAATGAGCAGTTCTTC

size: NA
J: TRBJ2-3
V: TRBV19
length: 19
D: NA
CDR3: CASSLYPVRRARSTDTQYF
DNA: TGTGCCAGTAGTCTCTACCCCGTGCGAAGAGCGCGCAGCACAGATACGCAGTATTTT

size: NA
J: TRBJ1-1
V: TRBV7-8
length: 13
D: NA
CDR3: CASSLGRLTEAFF
DNA: TGTGCCAGCAGCTTGGGGAGGCTAACTGAAGCTTTCTTT

size: NA
J: TRBJ2-1
V: TRBV27
length: 15
D: TRBD2
CDR3: CASRSGGRRGNEQFF
DNA: TGTGCCAGCCGAAGCGGGGGGCGGAGAGGGAATGAGCAGTTCTTC

size: NA
J: TRBJ2-3
V: TRBV9
length: 13
D: NA
CDR3: CASSVASAGEQYF
DNA: TGTGCCAGCAGCGTAGCTAGTGCGGGCGAGCAGTATTTT

size: NA
J: TRBJ2-1
V: TRBV4-1
length: 16
D: TRBD2
CDR3: CASSRPQGRESHEQFF
DNA: TGCGCCAGCAGCCGGCCCCAAGGGAGGGAGAGCCATGAGCAGTTCTTC

size: NA
J: TRBJ2-2
V: TRBV30
length: 13
D: TRBD1
CDR3: CAWTRQGEGELFF
DNA: TGTGCCTGGACCAGACAGGGCGAGGGGGAGCTGTTTTTT

size: NA
J: TRBJ2-7
V: TRBV5-1
length: 15
D: TRBD2
CDR3: CASSLTSGDSYEQYF
DNA: TGCGCCAGCAGCTTGACTAGCGGGGACTCCTACGAGCAGTACTTC

size: once
J: TRBJ2-5
V: TRBV6-5
length: 12
D: NA
CDR3: CASSYGQETQYF
DNA: TGTGCCAGCAGTTACGGGCAGGAGACCCAGTACTTC

size: NA
J: TRBJ2-3
V: TRBV27
length: 20
D: TRBD2
CDR3: CASSLRRPGLAGGVTDTQYF
DNA: TGTGCCAGCAGTTTACGACGGCCGGGACTAGCGGGAGGGGTCACAGATACGCAGTATTTT

size: NA
J: TRBJ1-5
V: TRBV30
length: 18
D: TRBD1
CDR3: CAWSVGQGLDGVNQPQHF
DNA: TGTGCCTGGAGTGTGGGACAGGGTCTCGACGGAGTTAATCAGCCCCAGCATTTT

size: once
J: TRBJ2-3
V: TRBV4-2
length: 13
D: NA
CDR3: CASSQTYSDTQYF
DNA: TGTGCCAGCAGCCAAACCTACTCAGATACGCAGTATTTT

size: NA
J: TRBJ2-1
V: TRBV19
length: 15
D: TRBD1
CDR3: CASRVGQGKWNEQFF
DNA: TGTGCCAGTAGGGTAGGACAGGGGAAATGGAATGAGCAGTTCTTC

size: NA
J: TRBJ2-2
V: TRBV28
length: 15
D: NA
CDR3: CASSPGTRRTGELFF
DNA: TGTGCCAGCAGTCCCGGGACACGAAGGACCGGGGAGCTGTTTTTT

size: NA
J: TRBJ1-2
V: TRBV19
length: 16
D: TRBD1
CDR3: CASNPIPAAGGYGYTF
DNA: TGTGCCAGTAACCCCATCCCGGCGGCAGGGGGCTATGGCTACACCTTC

size: NA
J: TRBJ2-5
V: TRBV27
length: 14
D: TRBD2
CDR3: CASRGSGRGETQYF
DNA: TGTGCCAGCAGAGGTAGCGGGAGAGGAGAGACCCAGTACTTC

size: NA
J: TRBJ2-7
V: TRBV5-1
length: 15
D: TRBD2
CDR3: CASSPGLAENYEQYF
DNA: TGCGCCAGCAGCCCGGGACTAGCGGAAAACTACGAGCAGTACTTC

size: NA
J: TRBJ2-3
V: TRBV10-3
length: 15
D: NA
CDR3: CAISAGGQFTDTQYF
DNA: TGTGCCATCAGTGCCGGGGGGCAGTTCACAGATACGCAGTATTTT

size: NA
J: TRBJ2-7
V: TRBV19
length: 13
D: NA
CDR3: CASSIDLQAEQYF
DNA: TGTGCCAGTAGTATAGATCTTCAGGCCGAGCAGTACTTC

size: NA
J: TRBJ2-1
V: TRBV18
length: 14
D: NA
CDR3: CASSPGLPGDEQFF
DNA: TGTGCCAGCTCACCAGGGTTGCCAGGGGATGAGCAGTTCTTC

size: NA
J: TRBJ1-5
V: TRBV7-2
length: 16
D: NA
CDR3: CASSATSAGIVQPQHF
DNA: TGTGCCAGCAGCGCTACCAGTGCAGGGATTGTTCAGCCCCAGCATTTT

size: NA
J: TRBJ1-1
V: TRBV5-1
length: 13
D: NA
CDR3: CASRVPGSVEAFF
DNA: TGCGCCAGCAGGGTTCCGGGGTCGGTTGAAGCTTTCTTT

size: NA
J: TRBJ2-1
V: TRBV18
length: 15
D: NA
CDR3: CASSPGAPVYNEQFF
DNA: TGTGCCAGCTCACCGGGGGCTCCAGTCTACAATGAGCAGTTCTTC

size: NA
J: TRBJ2-5
V: TRBV18
length: 14
D: NA
CDR3: CASSPGEFRETQYF
DNA: TGTGCCAGCTCACCCGGGGAGTTTCGGGAGACCCAGTACTTC

size: NA
J: TRBJ2-1
V: TRBV11-2
length: 13
D: NA
CDR3: CASSRELYNEQFF
DNA: TGTGCCAGCAGCCGCGAGTTGTACAATGAGCAGTTCTTC

size: NA
J: TRBJ2-3
V: TRBV20-1
length: 11
D: TRBD2
CDR3: CSARLGSGVYF
DNA: TGCAGTGCTAGGTTGGGTAGCGGGGTGTATTTT

size: NA
J: TRBJ2-7
V: TRBV15
length: 16
D: NA
CDR3: CATSRGLGQIGYEQYF
DNA: TGTGCCACCAGCAGAGGTTTAGGACAGATTGGGTACGAGCAGTACTTC

size: NA
J: TRBJ2-1
V: TRBV6-5
length: 15
D: TRBD2
CDR3: CASSPITSGRGEQFF
DNA: TGTGCCAGCAGCCCGATAACTAGCGGGAGAGGTGAGCAGTTCTTC

size: NA
J: TRBJ1-2
V: TRBV9
length: 12
D: NA
CDR3: CASDSRGYGYTF
DNA: TGTGCCAGCGATTCTAGGGGATATGGCTACACCTTC

size: NA
J: TRBJ1-2
V: TRBV4-1
length: 19
D: NA
CDR3: CASSQDPQVRSGGNYGYTF
DNA: TGCGCCAGCAGCCAAGATCCGCAGGTACGCTCTGGGGGCAACTATGGCTACACCTTC

size: NA
J: TRBJ2-4
V: TRBV19
length: 16
D: NA
CDR3: CASSAGTIRGKNIQYF
DNA: TGTGCCAGTAGTGCGGGGACCATCCGAGGAAAAAACATTCAGTACTTC

size: NA
J: TRBJ1-3
V: TRBV4-3
length: 15
D: TRBD1
CDR3: CASSQGTGLGNTIYF
DNA: TGCGCCAGCAGCCAAGGGACAGGGCTTGGAAACACCATATATTTT

size: NA
J: TRBJ2-7
V: TRBV10-3
length: 16
D: NA
CDR3: CAISEKIRVGGYEQYF
DNA: TGTGCCATCAGTGAAAAAATTCGGGTGGGGGGCTACGAGCAGTACTTC

size: NA
J: TRBJ2-7
V: TRBV30
length: 14
D: TRBD1
CDR3: CAWSVATGAYEQYF
DNA: TGTGCCTGGAGCGTGGCGACAGGGGCCTACGAGCAGTACTTC

size: NA
J: TRBJ1-2
V: TRBV9
length: 13
D: NA
CDR3: CASSVATGYGYTF
DNA: TGTGCCAGCAGCGTAGCTACCGGGTATGGCTACACCTTC

size: few
J: TRBJ2-2
V: TRBV2
length: 12
D: NA
CDR3: CASRGALGELFF
DNA: TGTGCCAGCAGGGGAGCACTCGGGGAGCTGTTTTTT

size: NA
J: TRBJ2-3
V: TRBV5-1
length: 17
D: TRBD2
CDR3: CASSLSGTSGRTDTQYF
DNA: TGCGCCAGCAGCCTCTCCGGGACTAGCGGGAGAACAGATACGCAGTATTTT

size: once
J: TRBJ2-1
V: TRBV7-9
length: 17
D: TRBD2
CDR3: CASSLANPASGNNEQFF
DNA: TGTGCCAGCAGCTTAGCGAACCCTGCTAGCGGAAACAATGAGCAGTTCTTC

size: NA
J: TRBJ2-5
V: TRBV7-9
length: 15
D: TRBD2
CDR3: CASSLTAGGSETQYF
DNA: TGTGCCAGCAGCTTAACAGCGGGAGGTTCTGAGACCCAGTACTTC

size: once
J: TRBJ2-2
V: TRBV30
length: 16
D: TRBD1
CDR3: CAWTPRRTGLTGELFF
DNA: TGTGCCTGGACCCCTCGCAGGACAGGGTTGACCGGGGAGCTGTTTTTT

size: NA
J: TRBJ2-7
V: TRBV7-8
length: 14
D: NA
CDR3: CASSLYGTDYEQYF
DNA: TGTGCCAGCAGCTTATACGGGACTGACTACGAGCAGTACTTC

size: NA
J: TRBJ1-5
V: TRBV4-1
length: 16
D: NA
CDR3: CASSLSTRDVQQPQHF
DNA: TGCGCCAGCTCACTTTCGACGCGGGACGTTCAGCAGCCCCAGCATTTT

size: NA
J: TRBJ2-1
V: TRBV6-5
length: 14
D: TRBD2
CDR3: CASRPGTSGAEQFF
DNA: TGTGCCAGCAGGCCCGGGACTAGCGGAGCCGAGCAGTTCTTC